This TCR beta chain is from a study of T cell responses to AZD1222 COVID-19 vaccine. Overall study: Second doses at about 4 or about 12 weeks were pooled. Regarding the study as a whole: Most donors were white British, females outnumbered males, and clonal diversity was possibly underestimated. Reportedly, close to half of spike-specific TCRs are directed against unmutated variant regions.

Some clones are missing from TCRdb's copy, which holds only in-frame ones; the method was immunoSEQ multiplex PCR. The data show about 140,000 clones, roughly 89% seen once. As to this clone: The antigen is undetermined.

The CDR3 runs to 16 residues. Per germline, CDR1 WSHSY and CDR2 SAAADI. Losses at the gene ends were 4 bases for V and 5 bases for J; bases not matched to a gene: 6. This specimen consisted of peripheral blood, obtained on day 0 of AZD1222 vaccination. The chain has TRBV10-2 and TRBJ2-5, with 14 bases aligning to TRBD2. This sequence originates from an adult in good health. The CDR3 DNA is TGCGCCAGCAGTGGACTAGCGGGGGGGCGATCGGAGACCCAGTACTTC. This codes for CASSGLAGGRSETQYF.